This TCR beta chain appears in the sequencing data of a study of T cell responses to AZD1222 COVID-19 vaccine. Broader study findings: Regions left unmutated in variants are reportedly the target of nearly half of spike-specific TCRs. Clonal diversity was possibly underestimated, and the donors were mostly white British, with more females.

A remark on this clone: The antigen is undetermined.

The protocol was immunoSEQ multiplex PCR, while the TCRdb copy is restricted to in-frame clones and leaves out a portion. The top ten hold 4.3% of the sample, which has some 150,000 clones, around 87% seen once. The CDR3 has 14 amino acids. The V gene's germline CDR1 is SEHNR and CDR2 FQNEAQ (reference sequence). V lost 4 bases to trimming and J lost 3 bases, with 12 bases between them. Researchers grouped second doses given at about 4 or about 12 weeks into one pool. This TCR was sampled from an adult who received the AZD1222 COVID-19 vaccine. The chain couples TRBV7-9 to TRBJ1-1, with D unclear. Sequencing used peripheral blood, obtained 28 days after the second AZD1222 dose. As DNA, the CDR3 is TGTGCCAGCAGCTCCGCCCCGGGGTACACTGAAGCTTTCTTT. The encoded protein is CASSSAPGYTEAFF.